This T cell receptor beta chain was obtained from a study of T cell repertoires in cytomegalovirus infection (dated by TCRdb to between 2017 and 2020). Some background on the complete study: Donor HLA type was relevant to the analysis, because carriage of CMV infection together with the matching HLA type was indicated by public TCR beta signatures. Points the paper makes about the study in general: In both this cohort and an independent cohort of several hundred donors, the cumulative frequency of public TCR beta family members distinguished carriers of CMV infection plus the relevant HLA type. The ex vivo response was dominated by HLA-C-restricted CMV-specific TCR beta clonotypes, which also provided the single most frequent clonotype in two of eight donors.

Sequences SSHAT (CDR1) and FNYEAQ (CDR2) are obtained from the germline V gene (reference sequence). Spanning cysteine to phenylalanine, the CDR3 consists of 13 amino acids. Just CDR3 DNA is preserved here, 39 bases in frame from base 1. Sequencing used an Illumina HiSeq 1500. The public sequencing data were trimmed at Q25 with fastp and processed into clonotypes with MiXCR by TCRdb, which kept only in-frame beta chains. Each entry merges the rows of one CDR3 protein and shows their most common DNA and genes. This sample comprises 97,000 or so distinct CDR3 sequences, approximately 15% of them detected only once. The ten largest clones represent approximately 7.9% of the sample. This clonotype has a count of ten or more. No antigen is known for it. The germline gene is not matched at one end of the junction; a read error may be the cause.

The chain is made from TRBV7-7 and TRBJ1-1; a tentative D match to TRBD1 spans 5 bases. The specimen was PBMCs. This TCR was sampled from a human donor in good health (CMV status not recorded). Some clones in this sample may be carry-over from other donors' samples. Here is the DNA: TGTGCTAGCAGCTTGGGACTCGACACTGAAGCTTTCTTT. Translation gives CASSLGLDTEAFF.